The clone carrying this T cell receptor (beta chain) came up many times. No antigen is known for it. These data belong to a study of tumor and adjacent non-tumor tissue in lung cancer. Overall study: There were 11 to 12 adenocarcinoma, a couple of squamous cell carcinoma and 1 small cell lung cancer cases. Samples averaged around 4 million productive TCRbeta reads each.

No cell sorting was done before RNA was extracted from the tissue. The CDR3 runs 19 residues. The junction had 18 bases not matched to a gene; V was cut back by 0 bases and J by 8 bases. CDR1 is SGHNT and CDR2 is YYREEE in the germline V gene (reference sequence). TCRbeta libraries were built with three rounds of nested PCR, modified from ARM-PCR. TCRdb reprocessed the multiplex PCR reads via MiXCR and lists one record per CDR3 protein. The sample gives about 76,000 distinct CDR3 sequences, around two thirds of which show up once; roughly 12% is in the top ten. Study-wide findings and caveats: TCR diversity was significantly greater in tumor than normal lung tissue.

The sequence came from a woman in her seventies with non-small cell lung cancer. The sample comprised lung tumor tissue. The gene calls are TRBV5-4 and TRBJ1-4; the match to TRBD1 covers 8 bases. This CDR3 is CASSLAPMFGKTGVEKLFF. The CDR3 nucleotides read TGTGCCAGCAGCTTGGCGCCAATGTTCGGTAAGACAGGGGTGGAAAAACTGTTTTTT. Complete variable domain (other parts from reference TRBV5-4 and TRBJ1-4): ETGVTQSPTHLIKTRGQQVTLRCSSQSGHNTVSWYQQALGQGPQFIFQYYREEENGRGNFPPRFSGLQFPNYSSELNVNALELDDSALYLCASSLAPMFGKTGVEKLFFGSGTQLSVL.